This T cell receptor (beta chain) was obtained from a study of CD8 T cells in acute hepatitis C reinfection. Overall study results and limits: All groups preferentially used TRBV04 and TRBV06, which was not due to overrepresentation in the naive pool. NS3-1073 specific repertoires were highly diverse across all groups. Regardless of outcome, about a dozen public clonotypes appeared, one using V04-02/J02-02.

Germline V CDR1 and CDR2: SNHLY, FYNNEI. The V gene lost 8 bases and the J gene lost 2 bases, with 13 bases spanning the gap. The CDR3 covers 13 residues. Time point: naive CD8 control sorted from an acute-time-point sample. People who inject drugs in the Montreal Hepatitis C Cohort were donors. Some clones are missing from TCRdb's copy, which holds only in-frame ones; the method was immunoSEQ multiplex PCR. The profile shows about 38,000 clones, roughly 85% of them singletons. In the case of this clone: Its cognate antigen is unknown.

The sample taken for sequencing was naive CD8+ T cells from PBMCs. The V call is TRBV2, the J call TRBJ2-7, with D perhaps matching TRBD1 or TRBD2 (5 bases each). The TCR was taken from a woman between 18 and 29 years old who spontaneously cleared hepatitis C infection. CDR3 DNA sequence: TGTGCCAGCTTCCAGGTGGGGGCCTACGAGCAGTACTTC. Its translation is CASFQVGAYEQYF. The full variable domain, completed using reference TRBV2 and TRBJ2-7, is EPEVTQTPSHQVTQMGQEVILRCVPISNHLYFYWYRQILGQKVEFLVSFYNNEISEKSEIFDDQFSVERPDGSNFTLKIRSTKLEDSAMYFCASFQVGAYEQYFGPGTRLTVT.